This is a list of T cell receptor beta chains from one sample in a study of cytomegalovirus exposure and HLA in healthy donors. Sequencing used immunoSEQ multiplex PCR; TCRdb keeps in-frame clones, though not all of them. The sample includes more than 90,000 clones. The sequenced sample consisted of PBMCs. These receptors all stem from a man aged 35-49 years in good health and CMV-seropositive. The CDR3 runs from the conserved cysteine through the conserved F or W. The order of the fields is clone size, V gene, J gene, D gene, CDR3 DNA, CDR3 protein. D genes are given only for firm matches. A row's size may be missing; if present it is once, few, many or a size class.

>.|TRBV19|TRBJ1-5|TRBD1
TGTGCCAGTTCCGACAGGGGGGAGGTTCAGCCCCAGCATTTT
CASSDRGEVQPQHF
>.|TRBV7-2|TRBJ2-5|TRBD2
TGTGCCAGCAGCTTAGACAGGTGGGGGAGGGAGCAGTACTTC
CASSLDRWGREQYF
>.|TRBV6-1|TRBJ1-2|TRBD1
TGTGCCAGCAGCGCCTCGACAGGGTCAGGCTACACCTTC
CASSASTGSGYTF
>.|TRBV11-2|TRBJ2-7|.
TGTGCCAGCAGCTTAGGATACGGGAGTAGGTACGAGCAGTACTTC
CASSLGYGSRYEQYF
>.|TRBV30|TRBJ2-3|.
TGTGCCTGGAGTGGGGGGGTGTGGGATACGCAGTATTTT
CAWSGGVWDTQYF
>.|TRBV6-5|TRBJ1-6|TRBD1
TGTGCCAGCAGCCGGGGACAGGGAACTTCAATTCCCCTCCACTTT
CASSRGQGTSIPLHF
>.|TRBV9|TRBJ2-3|TRBD2
TGTGCCAGCAGCGTCTTTAGCGGGACGACAGATACGCAGTATTTT
CASSVFSGTTDTQYF
>.|TRBV7-2|TRBJ1-2|.
TGTGCCAGCAGCTTAGCGTCCAGGAACTATGGCTACACCTTC
CASSLASRNYGYTF
>.|TRBV27|TRBJ2-1|TRBD2
TGTGCCAGCAGTTCCGCCGGCACTAGCGGGAGACATGATGAGCAGTTCTTC
CASSSAGTSGRHDEQFF
>.|TRBV4-1|TRBJ2-7|TRBD1
TGCGCCAGCAGCCAGGACCCGGGACAGGGCTACGAGCAGTACTTC
CASSQDPGQGYEQYF
>.|TRBV6-5|TRBJ2-2|.
TGTGCCAGCAGCCTTTATCTCACCGGGGAGCTGTTTTTT
CASSLYLTGELFF
>.|TRBV11-2|TRBJ2-3|.
TGTGCCAGCACAAAATCCGGGAGCATAGATACGCAGTATTTT
CASTKSGSIDTQYF
>.|TRBV13|TRBJ2-1|TRBD2
TGTGCCAGCAGCCTCCGGCTAGCGGGGAACAATGAGCAGTTCTTC
CASSLRLAGNNEQFF
>.|TRBV2|TRBJ2-2|.
TGTGCCACCTCCTTAAGCTCGAACACCGGGGAGCTGTTTTTT
CATSLSSNTGELFF
>.|TRBV18|TRBJ1-5|.
TGTGCCAGCTCACCGGGAGGGGCGCAGGGGCAGCCCCAGCATTTT
CASSPGGAQGQPQHF
>.|TRBV28|TRBJ2-4|TRBD2
TGTGCCAGCAGTTCCGAACTAGCGGGAGGGTTAAACATTCAGTACTTC
CASSSELAGGLNIQYF
>.|TRBV9|TRBJ2-1|TRBD2
TGTGCCAGCAGCGTAGAGGCTAGCGGGAGCGGTGAGCAGTTCTTC
CASSVEASGSGEQFF
>.|TRBV14|TRBJ2-1|TRBD2
TGTGCCAGCAGCCTCAGTATAGCGGGTTACAATGAGCAGTTCTTC
CASSLSIAGYNEQFF
>.|TRBV7-3|TRBJ1-1|.
TGTGCCAGCAGCTTAACGGCGGTGACTGAAGCTTTCTTT
CASSLTAVTEAFF
>.|TRBV28|TRBJ1-3|TRBD1
TGTGCCAGCAGGGGGGGACAGGTTACTGGAAACACCATATATTTT
CASRGGQVTGNTIYF
>.|TRBV29-1|TRBJ2-3|TRBD2
TGCAGCGTTGACGGCGGGAGGGGAGGTACAGATACGCAGTATTTT
CSVDGGRGGTDTQYF
>.|TRBV10-2|TRBJ2-3|.
TGCGCCAGCAGTGAACAGGGCCAAGATACGCAGTATTTT
CASSEQGQDTQYF
>.|TRBV7-2|TRBJ2-1|.
TGTGCCAACGATCCCGTGGGGGGCTCCTACAATGAGCAGTTCTTC
CANDPVGGSYNEQFF
>.|TRBV5-4|TRBJ2-1|.
TGTGCCAGCAGCTTAGAGCAGGCTCACAATGAGCAGTTCTTC
CASSLEQAHNEQFF
>.|TRBV7-2|TRBJ2-1|TRBD2
TGTGCCAGCAGCCCGCTAGCGGATGAGCAGTTCTTC
CASSPLADEQFF
>.|TRBV28|TRBJ1-6|TRBD1
TGTGCCAGCAGTATGGACAGGGAGAGTTCACCCCTCCACTTT
CASSMDRESSPLHF
>.|TRBV5-8|TRBJ1-5|TRBD1
TGTGCCAGCAGCTTGGAGGGACAGGGGTCGAGCAATCAGCCCCAGCATTTT
CASSLEGQGSSNQPQHF
>.|TRBV15|TRBJ1-4|.
TGTGCCACCAGCAGAGCTGGTATTGGGGCTGATGAAAAACTGTTTTTT
CATSRAGIGADEKLFF
>.|TRBV6-5|TRBJ2-1|.
TGTGCCAGCAGTTACTTCGGCAGGGTCAATGAGCAGTTCTTC
CASSYFGRVNEQFF
>.|TRBV5-1|TRBJ2-3|TRBD2
TGCGCCAGCAGCTTGGGTCCCCTTGGCGGGAGGGCTACAGATACGCAGTATTTT
CASSLGPLGGRATDTQYF
>.|TRBV9|TRBJ2-5|TRBD1
TGTGCCAGCAGCGTAAGAACAGGGGGTATGGAGACCCAGTACTTC
CASSVRTGGMETQYF
>.|TRBV30|TRBJ2-2|.
TGTGCCTGGAGTGTACGGGTAAACACCGGGGAGCTGTTTTTT
CAWSVRVNTGELFF
>.|TRBV5-8|TRBJ1-1|TRBD1
TGTGCCAGCAGTTGGGACAGGAACACTGAAGCTTTCTTT
CASSWDRNTEAFF
>.|TRBV9|TRBJ2-2|TRBD2
TGTGCCAGCAGCGGCCTTCGCGGGACTAGCGGGAGGGGACAGTCCGGGGAGCTGTTTTTT
CASSGLRGTSGRGQSGELFF
>.|TRBV9|TRBJ1-5|.
TGTGCCAGCAGTCCCGGGGGGGGTAGCAATCAGCCCCAGCATTTT
CASSPGGGSNQPQHF
>.|TRBV6-1|TRBJ1-1|TRBD1
TGTGCCAGCAGTGAAATGACAGGGTCCAACAGTGAAGCTTTCTTT
CASSEMTGSNSEAFF
>.|TRBV2|TRBJ1-2|TRBD1
TGTGCCAGCAGTGAAGCGGCAGGGGGCGACTATGGCTACACCTTC
CASSEAAGGDYGYTF
>.|TRBV5-6|TRBJ2-1|TRBD1
TGTGCCAGCAGCCTAAAACGACAGGGGGTGGGTTACAATGAGCAGTTCTTC
CASSLKRQGVGYNEQFF
>.|TRBV2|TRBJ2-5|.
TGTGCCAGCAGTGGGGAGGTAAAACAGGTCCCCGGGAATAGGGCCCAGTACTTC
CASSGEVKQVPGNRAQYF
>.|TRBV7-2|TRBJ2-7|TRBD1
TGTGCCAGCAGCCCCCGCCCCCCCGACAGGGCCTACGAGCAGTACTTC
CASSPRPPDRAYEQYF
>.|TRBV27|TRBJ2-7|TRBD2
TGTGCCAGCAGTTCAAGTAGCGGGAGGGCGTTTAAGCAGTACTTC
CASSSSSGRAFKQYF
>.|TRBV18|TRBJ2-5|TRBD1
TGTGCCAGCTCCCGGGACAGCCAAGAGACCCAGTACTTC
CASSRDSQETQYF
>.|TRBV5-4|TRBJ2-3|.
TGTGCCAGCAGCTTGAAGGCGGGCACAGATACGCAGTATTTT
CASSLKAGTDTQYF
>.|TRBV25-1|TRBJ1-6|.
TGTGCCAGCAGTGAATTCTTAGGGGCCCTCCACTTT
CASSEFLGALHF
>.|TRBV9|TRBJ2-3|.
TGTGCCAGCAGCGCCCGACAGGACCCCACAGATACGCAGTATTTT
CASSARQDPTDTQYF
>.|TRBV2|TRBJ2-1|TRBD2
TGTGCCAGCCGATGGGAGGGGGAGCAGTTCTTC
CASRWEGEQFF
>.|TRBV9|TRBJ2-3|TRBD2
TGTGCCAGCAGCGAGGCGGGAGGGATCACAGATACGCAGTATTTT
CASSEAGGITDTQYF
>.|TRBV4-1|TRBJ1-4|.
TGCGCCAGCAGCCAAGAGGAGGGGCAGGAAAAACTGTTTTTT
CASSQEEGQEKLFF
>.|TRBV28|TRBJ1-2|TRBD1
TGTGCCAGCAGCTGGGACAGGACGAACTATGGCTACACCTTC
CASSWDRTNYGYTF
>medium-sized|TRBV13|TRBJ2-2|TRBD2
TGTGCCAGCAGGGAGACGGGAGGGCCTAGGACCGGGGAGCTGTTTTTT
CASRETGGPRTGELFF